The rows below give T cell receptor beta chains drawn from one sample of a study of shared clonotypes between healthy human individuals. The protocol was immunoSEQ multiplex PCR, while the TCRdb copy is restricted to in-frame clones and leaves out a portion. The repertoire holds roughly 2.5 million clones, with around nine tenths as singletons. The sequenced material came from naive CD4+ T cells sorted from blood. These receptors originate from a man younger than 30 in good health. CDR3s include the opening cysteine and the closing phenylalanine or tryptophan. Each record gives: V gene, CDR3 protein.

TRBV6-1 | CATTGGNIYEQYF
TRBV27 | CASSRAAGDGYTF
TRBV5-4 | CASSLEGINYGYTF
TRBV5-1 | CASFKGPQNTEAFF
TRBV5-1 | CASKGQNTDTQYF
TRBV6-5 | CASSYKQGLAAFF
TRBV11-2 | CASTISAGVGNEQFF
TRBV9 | CASSAPSGQETQYF
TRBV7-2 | CASTLALNSPLHF
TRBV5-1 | CASSLSPGTALLVGNTIYF
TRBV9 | CASSVGQGVETQYF
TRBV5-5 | CASRTGTGGFYEQYF
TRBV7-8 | CASSLRDTRGDSPLHF
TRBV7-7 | CASSLAGGPWNEQFF
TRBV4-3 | CASSQAVGRYEQYF
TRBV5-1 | CASSSGQDTDTQYF
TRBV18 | CASSLYNSPLHF
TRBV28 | CASSPTKETQYF
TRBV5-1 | CASNVGGQETQYF
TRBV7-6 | CASSRDLEGYTF
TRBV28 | CASNNRGGGETQYF
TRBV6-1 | CASTQGFTEAFF
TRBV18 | CASSPGQVNRDTQYF
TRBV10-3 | CAISSGQSSYNEQFF
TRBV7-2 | CASSLAKLGLAGPYQETQYF
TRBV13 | CASSLGPAGPNQPQHF
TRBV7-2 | CASSLVEGVMDTEAFF
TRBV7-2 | CASSLPVETQYF
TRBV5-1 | CASSLVQGSTGELFF
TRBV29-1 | CSVGDGSNQPQHF